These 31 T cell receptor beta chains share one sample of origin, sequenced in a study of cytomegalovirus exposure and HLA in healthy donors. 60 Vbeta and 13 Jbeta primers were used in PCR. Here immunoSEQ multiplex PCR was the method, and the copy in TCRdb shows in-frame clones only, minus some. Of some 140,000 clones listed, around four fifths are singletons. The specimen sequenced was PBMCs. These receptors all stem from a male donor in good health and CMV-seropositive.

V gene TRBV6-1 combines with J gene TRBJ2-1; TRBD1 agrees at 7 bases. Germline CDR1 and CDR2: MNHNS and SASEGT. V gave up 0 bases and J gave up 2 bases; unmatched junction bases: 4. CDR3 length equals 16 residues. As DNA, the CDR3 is TGTGCCAGCAGTGAAGCCACAGGGGAGCCCTACAATGAGCAGTTCTTC. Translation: CASSEATGEPYNEQFF.

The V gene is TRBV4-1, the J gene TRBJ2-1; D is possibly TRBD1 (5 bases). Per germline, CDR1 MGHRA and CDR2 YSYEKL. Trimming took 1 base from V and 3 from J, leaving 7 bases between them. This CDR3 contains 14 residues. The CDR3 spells CASSQATDYNEQFF. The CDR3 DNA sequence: TGCGCCAGCAGCCAAGCGACAGACTACAATGAGCAGTTCTTC.

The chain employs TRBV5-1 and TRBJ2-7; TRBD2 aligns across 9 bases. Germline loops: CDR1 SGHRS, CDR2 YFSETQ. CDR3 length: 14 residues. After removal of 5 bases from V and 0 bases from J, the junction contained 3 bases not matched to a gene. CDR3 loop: CASRVTSGSYEQYF. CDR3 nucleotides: TGCGCCAGCAGGGTGACTAGCGGCTCCTACGAGCAGTACTTC.

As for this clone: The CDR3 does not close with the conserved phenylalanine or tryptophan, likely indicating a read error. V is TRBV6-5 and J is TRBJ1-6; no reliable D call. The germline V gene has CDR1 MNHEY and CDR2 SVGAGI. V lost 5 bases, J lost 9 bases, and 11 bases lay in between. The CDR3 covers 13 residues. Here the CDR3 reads CASSLPSGSPLHL. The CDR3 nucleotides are TGTGCCAGCAGTCTACCTTCAGGTTCACCCCTCCACCTT.

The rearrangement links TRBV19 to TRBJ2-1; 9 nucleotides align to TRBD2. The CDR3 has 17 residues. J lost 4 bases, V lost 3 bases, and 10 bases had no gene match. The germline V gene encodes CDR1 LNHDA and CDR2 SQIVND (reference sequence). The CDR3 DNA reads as TGTGCCAGTAGTATTCTGGCGGGGGGGCGGTCATACAATGAGCAGTTCTTC. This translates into CASSILAGGRSYNEQFF.

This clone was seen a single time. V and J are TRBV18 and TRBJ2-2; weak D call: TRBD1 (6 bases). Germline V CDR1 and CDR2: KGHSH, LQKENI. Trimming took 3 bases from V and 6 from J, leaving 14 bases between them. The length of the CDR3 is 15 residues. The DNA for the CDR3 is TGTGCCAGCTCACCGGGGGCCCTATCGTCCGGGGAGCTGTTTTTT. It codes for CASSPGALSSGELFF.

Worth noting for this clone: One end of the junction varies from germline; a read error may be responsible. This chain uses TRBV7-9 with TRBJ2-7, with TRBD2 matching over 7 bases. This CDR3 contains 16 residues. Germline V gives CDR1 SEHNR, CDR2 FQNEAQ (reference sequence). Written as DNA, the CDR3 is TGTTCCAGCAGTTCTTACGGGGGAGGGTTCTCCTACGAGCAGTACTTC. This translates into CSSSSYGGGFSYEQYF.

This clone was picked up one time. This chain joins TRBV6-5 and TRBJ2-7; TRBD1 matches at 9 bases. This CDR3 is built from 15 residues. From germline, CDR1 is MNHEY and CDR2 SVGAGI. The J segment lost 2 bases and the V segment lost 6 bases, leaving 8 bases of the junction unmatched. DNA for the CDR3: TGTGCCAGCAGCAACTTCCGGACAGGGGCCTACGAGCAGTACTTC. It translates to CASSNFRTGAYEQYF.

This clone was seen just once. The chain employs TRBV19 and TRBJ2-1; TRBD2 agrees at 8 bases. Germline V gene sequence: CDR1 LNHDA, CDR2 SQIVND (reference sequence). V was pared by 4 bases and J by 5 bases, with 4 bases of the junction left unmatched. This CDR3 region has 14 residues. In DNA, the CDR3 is TGTGCCAGTAGTAGATATAGCGGGGACAATGAGCAGTTCTTC. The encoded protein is CASSRYSGDNEQFF.

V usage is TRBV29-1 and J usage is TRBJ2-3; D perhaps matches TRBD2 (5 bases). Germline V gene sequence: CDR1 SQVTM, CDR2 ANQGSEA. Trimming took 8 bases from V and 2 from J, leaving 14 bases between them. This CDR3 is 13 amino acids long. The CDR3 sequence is CSSWESNTDTQYF. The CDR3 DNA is TGCAGCTCGTGGGAGTCTAACACAGATACGCAGTATTTT.

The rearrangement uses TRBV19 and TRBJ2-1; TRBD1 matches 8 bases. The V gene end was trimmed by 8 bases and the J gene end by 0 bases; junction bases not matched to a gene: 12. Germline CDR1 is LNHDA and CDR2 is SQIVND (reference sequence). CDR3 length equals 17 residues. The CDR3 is CASGGDRTGSSYNEQFF. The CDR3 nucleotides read TGTGCCAGTGGGGGCGACCGGACAGGGAGCTCCTACAATGAGCAGTTCTTC.

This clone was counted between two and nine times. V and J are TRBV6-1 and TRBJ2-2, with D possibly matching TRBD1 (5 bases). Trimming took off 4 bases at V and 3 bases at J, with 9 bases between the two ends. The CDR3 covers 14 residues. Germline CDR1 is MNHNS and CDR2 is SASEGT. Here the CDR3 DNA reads TGTGCCAGCAGTGCCCAGACAGACACCGGGGAGCTGTTTTTT. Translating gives CASSAQTDTGELFF.

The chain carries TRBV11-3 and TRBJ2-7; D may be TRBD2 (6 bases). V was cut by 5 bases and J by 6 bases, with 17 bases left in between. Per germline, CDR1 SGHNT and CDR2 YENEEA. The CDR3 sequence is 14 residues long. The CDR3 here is CASSPGTGMGEQYF. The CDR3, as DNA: TGTGCCAGCAGCCCTGGGACTGGAATGGGCGAGCAGTACTTC.

The CDR3 DNA sequence: TGTGCCAGTAGGGAGAGTCCCTCCTACAATGAGCAGTTCTTC. Translating it yields CASRESPSYNEQFF. The chain links TRBV19 to TRBJ2-1; D unclear. The CDR3 runs to 14 residues. Germline V gene lookup returns CDR1 LNHDA and CDR2 SQIVND (reference sequence). Trimming removed 6 bases from V and 0 bases from J, with 9 bases in between.

In DNA form, the CDR3 reads TGCAGCGTTGCCTGGACTGTCTACGAGCAGTACTTC. The encoded protein is CSVAWTVYEQYF. The V and J genes are TRBV29-1 and TRBJ2-7; D is perhaps TRBD2 (5 bases). The germline V gene has CDR1 SQVTM and CDR2 ANQGSEA. This CDR3 region has 12 residues. The ends were cut back, 4 bases at V and 3 bases at J, with 10 bases in the middle.

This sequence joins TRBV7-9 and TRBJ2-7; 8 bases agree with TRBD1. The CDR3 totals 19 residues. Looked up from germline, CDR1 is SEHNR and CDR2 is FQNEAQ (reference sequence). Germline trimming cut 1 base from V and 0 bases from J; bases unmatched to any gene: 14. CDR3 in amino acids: CASSLVLGGQGLSSYEQYF. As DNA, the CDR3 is TGTGCCAGCAGCTTAGTTTTGGGTGGACAGGGTTTGAGCTCCTACGAGCAGTACTTC.

The CDR3 DNA reads as TGTGCCAGCAGCCAAGTGGGCGGGCCCTATGGCTACACCTTC. Encoded protein: CASSQVGGPYGYTF. The chain carries TRBV14 and TRBJ1-2; D gene uncertain. This CDR3 has 14 amino acids. The germline CDR1 and CDR2 sequences are SGHDN and FVKESK. The germline V and J ends were trimmed by 1 base and 4 bases, with 10 bases remaining between them.

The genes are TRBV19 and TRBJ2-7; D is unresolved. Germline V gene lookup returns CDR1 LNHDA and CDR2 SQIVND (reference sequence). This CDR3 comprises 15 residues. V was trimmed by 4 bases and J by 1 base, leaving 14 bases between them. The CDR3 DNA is TGTGCCAGTAGTACCCCACGCGGTAAATCCTACGAGCAGTACTTC. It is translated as CASSTPRGKSYEQYF.

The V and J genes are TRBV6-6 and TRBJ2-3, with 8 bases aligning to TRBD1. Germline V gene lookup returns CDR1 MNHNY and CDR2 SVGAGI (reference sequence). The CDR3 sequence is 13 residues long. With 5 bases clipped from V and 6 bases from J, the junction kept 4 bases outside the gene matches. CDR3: CASSRTGWDTQYF. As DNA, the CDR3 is TGTGCCAGCAGTAGGACAGGGTGGGATACGCAGTATTTT.

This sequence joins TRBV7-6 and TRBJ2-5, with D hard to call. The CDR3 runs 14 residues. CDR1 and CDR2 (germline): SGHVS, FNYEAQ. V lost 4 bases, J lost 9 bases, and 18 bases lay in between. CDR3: CASSSQFRPSAQYF. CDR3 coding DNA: TGTGCCAGCAGCTCGCAATTCAGGCCTTCGGCCCAGTACTTC.

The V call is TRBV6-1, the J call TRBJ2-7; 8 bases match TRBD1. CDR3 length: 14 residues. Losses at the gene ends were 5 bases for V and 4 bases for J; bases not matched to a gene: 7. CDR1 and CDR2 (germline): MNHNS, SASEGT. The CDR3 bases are TGTGCCAGCAGTCTTCAGGGGGCGGGATACGAGCAGTACTTC. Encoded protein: CASSLQGAGYEQYF.

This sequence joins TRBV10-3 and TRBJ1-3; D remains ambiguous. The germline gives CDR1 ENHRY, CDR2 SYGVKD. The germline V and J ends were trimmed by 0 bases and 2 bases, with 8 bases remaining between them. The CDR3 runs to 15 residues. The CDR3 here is CAISESTTAGNTIYF. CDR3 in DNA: TGTGCCATCAGTGAGTCTACTACGGCTGGAAACACCATATATTTT.

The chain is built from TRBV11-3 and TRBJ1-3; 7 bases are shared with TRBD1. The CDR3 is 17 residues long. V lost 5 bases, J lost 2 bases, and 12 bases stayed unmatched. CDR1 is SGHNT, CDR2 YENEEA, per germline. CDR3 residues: CASSPLDRTNAGNTIYF. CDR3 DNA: TGTGCCAGCAGCCCCTTGGACAGGACTAATGCTGGAAACACCATATATTTT.

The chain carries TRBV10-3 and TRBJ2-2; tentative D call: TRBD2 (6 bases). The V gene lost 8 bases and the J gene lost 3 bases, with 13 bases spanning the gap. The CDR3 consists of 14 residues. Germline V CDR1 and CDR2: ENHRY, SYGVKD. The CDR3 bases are TGTGCCATCTTGCGGGGCGCTGACACCGGGGAGCTGTTTTTT. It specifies CAILRGADTGELFF.

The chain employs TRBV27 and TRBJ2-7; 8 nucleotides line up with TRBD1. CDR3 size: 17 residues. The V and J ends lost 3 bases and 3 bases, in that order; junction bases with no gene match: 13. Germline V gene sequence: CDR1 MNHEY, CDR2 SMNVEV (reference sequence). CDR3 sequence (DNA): TGTGCCAGCAGTTTTGGTGGCATCGGGGGACAGGTCTACGAGCAGTACTTC. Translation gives CASSFGGIGGQVYEQYF.

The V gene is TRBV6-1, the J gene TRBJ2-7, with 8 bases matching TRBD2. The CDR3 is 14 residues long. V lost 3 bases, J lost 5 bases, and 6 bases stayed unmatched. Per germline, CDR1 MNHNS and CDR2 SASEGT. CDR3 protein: CASSEGSGADEQYF. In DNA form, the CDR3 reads TGTGCCAGCAGTGAGGGTAGCGGGGCCGACGAGCAGTACTTC.

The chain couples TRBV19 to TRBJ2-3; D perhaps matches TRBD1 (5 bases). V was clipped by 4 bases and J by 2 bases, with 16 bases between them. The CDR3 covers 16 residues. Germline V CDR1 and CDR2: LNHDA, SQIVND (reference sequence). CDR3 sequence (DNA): TGTGCCAGTAGTACATTTGGCCAGGGTGCCACAGATACGCAGTATTTT. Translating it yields CASSTFGQGATDTQYF.

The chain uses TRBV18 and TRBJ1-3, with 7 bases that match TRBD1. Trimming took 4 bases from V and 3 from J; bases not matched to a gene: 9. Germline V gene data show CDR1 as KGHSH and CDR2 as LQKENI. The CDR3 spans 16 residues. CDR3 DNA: TGTGCCAGCTCACGATGGGACAGCGACTTTGGAAACACCATATATTTT. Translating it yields CASSRWDSDFGNTIYF.

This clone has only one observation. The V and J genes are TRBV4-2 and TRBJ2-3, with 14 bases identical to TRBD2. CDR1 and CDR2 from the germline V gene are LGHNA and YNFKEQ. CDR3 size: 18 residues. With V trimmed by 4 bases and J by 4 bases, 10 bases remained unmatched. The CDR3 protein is CASSPLGLAGDEADTQYF. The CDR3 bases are TGTGCCAGCAGCCCCCTGGGACTAGCGGGAGACGAAGCAGATACGCAGTATTTT.

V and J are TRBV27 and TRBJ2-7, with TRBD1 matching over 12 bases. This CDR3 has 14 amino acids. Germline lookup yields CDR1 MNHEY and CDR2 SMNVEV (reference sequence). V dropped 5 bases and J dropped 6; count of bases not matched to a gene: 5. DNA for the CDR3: TGTGCCAGCAGTAAGGGGACAGGGGGCCGCGAGCAGTACTTC. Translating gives CASSKGTGGREQYF.

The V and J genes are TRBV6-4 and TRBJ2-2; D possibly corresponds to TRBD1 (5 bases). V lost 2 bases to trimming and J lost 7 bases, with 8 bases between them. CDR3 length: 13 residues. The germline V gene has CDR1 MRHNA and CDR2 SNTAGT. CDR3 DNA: TGTGCCAGCAGTGACGAAGGGGTCGGGGAGCTGTTTTTT. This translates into CASSDEGVGELFF.